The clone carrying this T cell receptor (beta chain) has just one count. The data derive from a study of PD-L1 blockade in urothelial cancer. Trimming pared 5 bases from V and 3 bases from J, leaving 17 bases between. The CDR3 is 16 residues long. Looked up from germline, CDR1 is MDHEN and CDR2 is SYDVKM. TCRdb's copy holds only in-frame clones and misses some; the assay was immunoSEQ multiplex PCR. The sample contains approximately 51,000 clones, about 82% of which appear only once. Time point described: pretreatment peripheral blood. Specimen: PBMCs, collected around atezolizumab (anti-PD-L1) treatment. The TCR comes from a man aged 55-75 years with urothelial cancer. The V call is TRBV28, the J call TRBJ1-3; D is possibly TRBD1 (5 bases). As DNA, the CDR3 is TGTGCCAGCAGTGCCTGGGGGGGGACCCTTGGAAACACCATATATTTT. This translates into CASSAWGGTLGNTIYF.